This section outlines one T cell receptor (beta chain) sequence together with its context. The antigen remains unidentified. Treatment given: around 19 received Ad26.COV2.S at low or high dose, single or two shots; roughly five received placebo; per-sample allocation not given. Specimens were obtained on day 63 following the first vaccine or placebo injection. It was an adult aged 18-55 years in Boston who was the donor. This sample stems from a study of Ad26.COV2.S vaccination and SARS-CoV-2 variants. In the study overall: Enrollment placed the donor in the COV1001 Ad26.COV2.S trial arm. Each vaccinee took Ad26.COV2.S intramuscularly, once or twice 56 days apart. Study conclusions and caveats: Analytic work on TCR breadth and depth might have understated the full extent of total T cell responses.

Here immunoSEQ multiplex PCR was the method, and the copy in TCRdb shows in-frame clones only, minus some. The data hold about 400,000 clones, with approximately 90% observed a single time. Trimming removed 0 bases from V and 7 bases from J; junction bases left unmatched: 1. Looked up from germline, CDR1 is SGHAT and CDR2 is FQNNGV. The CDR3 totals 13 residues. The input for sequencing was peripheral blood, taken in a trial of Ad26.COV2.S vaccine versus placebo. This clonotype originated in a person between 18 and 59 years old who received the Ad26.COV2.S COVID-19 vaccine or a placebo. The rearrangement joins TRBV11-2 to TRBJ1-2; 8 nucleotides agree with TRBD1. The CDR3 is CASSLDTGGGYTF. CDR3 sequence (DNA): TGTGCCAGCAGCTTAGATACAGGGGGTGGCTACACCTTC.